This T cell receptor beta chain was recorded in a study of T-cell reconstitution after alpha-beta-depleted transplantation in children. This CDR3 is built from 13 residues. Germline CDR1 reads KGHDR; CDR2 reads SFDVKD. V gave up 10 bases and J gave up 4 bases; unmatched junction bases: 6. The library targeted TCRbeta and was prepared with unique molecular identifiers. MiXCR was run by TCRdb on the PCR reads, yielding one entry per CDR3 protein. This table holds hundreds of thousands of distinct CDR3 sequences, roughly 15% found once. In its sample, this clonotype was seen a few times. The clonotype comes from a human donor who donated a stem cell graft to a child with acute myeloid leukemia. V and J are TRBV24-1 and TRBJ2-1; 7 bases are shared with TRBD1. Sequencing was performed on PBMCs from the stem cell graft donor, taken from the stem cell graft. CDR3 bases: TGTGCCACTTCCGGACAGGCTTACAATGAGCAGTTCTTC. Amino acids: CATSGQAYNEQFF.